The present T cell receptor beta chain was sequenced within a study of cytomegalovirus exposure and HLA in healthy donors. Study results and limitations: Relative to equally common others, HLA-associated TCR beta chains showed greater clonal expansion in a later analysis. In vitro confirmation showed three CMV-associated chains to be CMV antigen specific. In a later analysis, TCR beta V- and J-gene trimming was associated with a missense DCLRE1C variant.

Amplification used 60 Vbeta primers and 13 Jbeta primers. Only in-frame clones appear in the TCRdb table, and some are missing; sequencing was by immunoSEQ multiplex PCR. The sample holds 170,000 or so clones, 70% to 85% seen once. This CDR3 region has 15 residues. Trimming shortened V by 0 bases and J by 6 bases, and 15 bases separated the two germline ends. Germline-derived CDR1 and CDR2 are SGDLS and YYNGEE. Concerning this clone itself: Antigen: not known.

The sequenced sample consisted of PBMCs. The receptor was derived from a young man in good health and CMV-seronegative. The genes are TRBV9 and TRBJ1-1; D remains unclear. DNA of the CDR3: TGTGCCAGCAGCGTAGGTAGTACCGCCCGTGCTGAAGCTTTCTTT. Residues: CASSVGSTARAEAFF. Filled out from reference TRBV9 and TRBJ1-1, the complete variable domain reads DSGVTQTPKHLITATGQRVTLRCSPRSGDLSVYWYQQSLDQGLQFLIQYYNGEERAKGNILERFSAQQFPDLHSELNLSSLELGDSALYFCASSVGSTARAEAFFGQGTRLTVV.